This T cell receptor beta chain was documented in a study of blood T cells in healthy people across ages. Overall study results and limits: Compared with aged donors, long-lived donors showed fewer expanded clones, suggesting selection.

Per germline, CDR1 KGHDR and CDR2 SFDVKD. This CDR3 spans 17 amino acids. Trimming shortened V by 3 bases and J by 0 bases, and 14 bases separated the two germline ends. Remarks on this clonotype: Its antigen is unidentified.

The authors ran a second PCR of roughly 6 to 12 cycles using a sample-barcoded 5' primer and a J-beta primer mix. Each cDNA molecule was tagged by a template-switch adaptor with 12 random nucleotides. TCRdb processed the 5' RACE reads anew with MiXCR; each CDR3 protein has one entry. The table records 540,000 or so distinct CDR3 sequences, approximately 30% of them present only once. The donors, healthy Caucasians from Russia, were aged roughly 6 to 90. Drawing of peripheral blood yielded about 9.8 milliliters from each donor. This chain uses TRBV24-1 with TRBJ2-1, with D possibly being TRBD2 (5 bases). The source material was blood. The clonotype originates from a woman aged 70-85 years in good health. This CDR3 is CATSDVTGSSSYNEQFF. The CDR3, as DNA: TGTGCCACCAGTGATGTGACGGGGTCGAGCTCCTACAATGAGCAGTTCTTC.